This T cell receptor beta chain comes out of a study of monozygotic twins with cystic fibrosis. Study findings and constraints: Monozygotic CF twins shared more identical nucleotide clonotypes than unrelated patients. In this small cohort, shared CDR3 numbers showed no association with age, concordance or disease severity. In 13 of 16 pairs, V gene usage was closest to the co-twin's. The repertoire was suggested to be naive-dominated, clonality median about 0.0095.

Germline values: CDR1 WNHNN, CDR2 SYGVQD (reference sequence). The CDR3 extends over 15 amino acids. V shed 6 bases and J shed 0 bases, with 11 bases lying between them. The assay was immunoSEQ multiplex PCR, and TCRdb's table has in-frame clones only and misses some. Of some 32,000 clones listed, roughly 90% are singletons. On this clone itself: No antigen is known for it.

Material: blood. The sequence came from a girl aged 2 to 10 with cystic fibrosis. V is TRBV10-1 and J is TRBJ2-2; tentative D call: TRBD1 (5 bases). As DNA, the CDR3 is TGCGCCAGCAGGCAAGACAGAACGAACACCGGGGAGCTGTTTTTT. Amino acids: CASRQDRTNTGELFF.